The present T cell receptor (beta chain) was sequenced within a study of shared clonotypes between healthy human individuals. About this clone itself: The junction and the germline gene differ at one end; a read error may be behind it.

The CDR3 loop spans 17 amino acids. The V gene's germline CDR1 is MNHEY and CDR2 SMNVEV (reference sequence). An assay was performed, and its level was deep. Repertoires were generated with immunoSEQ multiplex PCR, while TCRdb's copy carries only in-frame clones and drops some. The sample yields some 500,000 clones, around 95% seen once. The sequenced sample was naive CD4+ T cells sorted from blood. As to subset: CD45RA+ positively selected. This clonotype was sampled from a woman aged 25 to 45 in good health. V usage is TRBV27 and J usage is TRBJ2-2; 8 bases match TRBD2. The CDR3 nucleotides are TGTGCCAGCAGTTTAGATGGGACTAGAAAAGAATACCGGGGAGCTGTTTTT. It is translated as CASSLDGTRKEYRGAVF.